This TCR beta chain was recorded in a study of blood T cell repertoires in COVID-19. About the study: The origin of the acute and convalescent COVID-19 samples was the United States, Italy and Spain. T cells, B-cell-depleted T cells, or PBMCs supplied cDNA or gDNA.

The CDR3 loop spans 16 amino acids. V dropped 6 bases and J dropped 4; count of bases not matched to a gene: 12. CDR1 and CDR2 (germline): MNHEY, SVGEGT. As originally analysed: Cell counts per sample came from amplifying reference gene primers. Clones were read by immunoSEQ multiplex PCR, and TCRdb kept only the in-frame ones, dropping some. D and trimming were read from the DNA, whereas the V and J calls and clone size are those reported in that table. The sample contains more than 200,000 clones, more than 70% of which appear only once. The sequenced sample was peripheral blood. This chain joins TRBV6-2 or TRBV6-3 and TRBJ2-1; TRBD2 matches at 7 bases. This TCR was recovered from a woman aged 60-75 years with acute or convalescent COVID-19. Here the CDR3 DNA reads TGTGCCAGCAGCCCCGGCGGGAGAGCTATGTACAATGAGCAGTTCTTC. Translating gives CASSPGGRAMYNEQFF.